The 19 T cell receptor beta chains given below trace back to one sample, sequenced in a study of cytomegalovirus exposure and HLA in healthy donors. Use of 60 Vbeta and 13 Jbeta primers characterized the PCR. Measured with immunoSEQ multiplex PCR; TCRdb has only the in-frame clones, and not every one. Among 75,000 to 90,000 clones, roughly four fifths were seen once, and the ten largest hold 10% to 15%. Sequencing was carried out using PBMCs. Receptors originate from a human donor in good health.

The chain links TRBV5-1 to TRBJ2-3; TRBD1 is a possible D gene (6 bases). From germline, CDR1 is SGHRS and CDR2 YFSETQ. The CDR3 length is 15 residues. The ends were cut back, 4 bases at V and 2 bases at J, with 14 bases in the middle. The CDR3 DNA follows: TGCGCCAGCAGCCCTAACGGACAGCCCACAGATACGCAGTATTTT. Translated: CASSPNGQPTDTQYF.

This clone has only one observation. The rearrangement uses TRBV15 and TRBJ1-1; D not certain. The CDR3 runs 14 residues. CDR1 is LNHNV, CDR2 YYDKDF, per germline (reference sequence). Deletions cut 0 bases from V and 11 bases from J, with 16 bases between. This CDR3 is CATSRDRTGSGAFF. CDR3 bases: TGTGCCACCAGCAGAGATCGTACCGGGTCCGGCGCTTTCTTT.

The chain links TRBV6-6 to TRBJ2-1, with 11 nucleotides matching TRBD1. This CDR3 is 15 amino acids long. Germline assignment: CDR1 MNHNY and CDR2 SVGAGI (reference sequence). The ends lost 0 bases at V and 6 bases at J; junction bases unmatched: 1. DNA of the CDR3: TGTGCCAGCAGTTACTCTGGGACAGGGGGCAATGAGCAGTTCTTC. This translates into CASSYSGTGGNEQFF.

The genes are TRBV7-2 and TRBJ2-5; D remains unclear. This CDR3 comprises 12 residues. The germline gives CDR1 SGHTA, CDR2 FQGNSA. Trimming pared 4 bases from V and 4 bases from J, leaving 7 bases between. The CDR3 nucleotides read TGTGCCAGCAGCTCAGAGGTAGAGACCCAGTACTTC. It encodes CASSSEVETQYF.

The rearrangement joins TRBV7-2 to TRBJ1-6; D gene unclear. Germline V gene sequence: CDR1 SGHTA, CDR2 FQGNSA. The V end was cut by 6 bases, the J end by 9 bases, with 18 bases between. CDR3 size: 15 residues. The CDR3 DNA reads as TGTGCCAGCAGTAAGGACTCCCCATCCAGTTCACCCCTCCACTTT. This encodes CASSKDSPSSSPLHF.

This clone was counted only a few times. The chain links TRBV6-5 to TRBJ2-7, with 7 bases matching TRBD1. This CDR3 comprises 14 residues. Germline V gene data show CDR1 as MNHEY and CDR2 as SVGAGI. The V gene end was trimmed by 7 bases and the J gene end by 5 bases; junction bases not matched to a gene: 11. CDR3: CASIGPGTVHEQYF. The CDR3 DNA reads as TGTGCCAGCATTGGACCCGGGACAGTGCACGAGCAGTACTTC.

This clone was found a few times. In DNA, the CDR3 is TGTGCCAGTAGTATCTCGCAGGGGGGGACAGGGAAAATCAATCAGCCCCAGCATTTT. Encoded protein: CASSISQGGTGKINQPQHF. This chain links TRBV19 with TRBJ1-5, with TRBD1 identical over 9 bases. Losses at the gene ends were 3 bases for V and 3 bases for J; bases not matched to a gene: 15. Germline V gene data show CDR1 as LNHDA and CDR2 as SQIVND (reference sequence). CDR3 length: 19 residues.

CDR3 DNA: TGCGCCAGCAGCTTGGATGATACTCCAGGAGGCTACGAGCAGTACTTC. Amino acids: CASSLDDTPGGYEQYF. The chain recombines TRBV5-1 with TRBJ2-7; possible D gene TRBD2, 5 bases. There are 16 residues in the CDR3. Trimming shortened V by 0 bases and J by 3 bases, and 16 bases separated the two germline ends. Looked up from germline, CDR1 is SGHRS and CDR2 is YFSETQ.

The chain uses TRBV2 and TRBJ1-1; D unresolved. CDR1 and CDR2 from the germline V gene are SNHLY and FYNNEI. Trimming removed 8 bases at V and 0 bases at J, with 16 bases between. The CDR3 runs to 15 residues. The CDR3 is CASLRTEILNTEAFF. CDR3 bases: TGTGCCAGCTTACGTACAGAGATTTTGAACACTGAAGCTTTCTTT.

The J gene is TRBJ2-1, the V gene TRBV5-1; 7 bases fit TRBD1. V shed 0 bases, J shed 14 bases, and the junction held 11 bases outside the gene matches. The CDR3 has 14 residues. Germline V gene sequence: CDR1 SGHRS, CDR2 YFSETQ. CDR3 loop: CASSLDRQGMVEFF. The DNA of the CDR3 is TGCGCCAGCAGCTTGGACCGACAGGGAATGGTGGAGTTCTTC.

The J gene is TRBJ2-1, the V gene TRBV5-8; 7 bases are shared with TRBD1. Trimming cost V 4 bases and J 8 bases; bases outside gene matches: 6. The germline gives CDR1 SGHTS, CDR2 YDEGEE. CDR3 length: 13 residues. CDR3 amino acids: CASSRDSGDEQFF. The CDR3 nucleotides are TGTGCCAGCAGCAGGGACAGCGGCGATGAGCAGTTCTTC. Full variable domain (remainder filled in from reference TRBV5-8 and TRBJ2-1): EAGVTQSPTHLIKTRGQQATLRCSPISGHTSVYWYQQALGLGLQFLLWYDEGEERNRGNFPPRFSGRQFPNYSSELNVNALELEDSALYLCASSRDSGDEQFFGPGTRLTVL.

The rearrangement uses TRBV7-2 and TRBJ1-1, with TRBD1 as a possible D gene (5 bases). The V gene lost 4 bases and the J gene lost 6 bases, with 15 bases spanning the gap. CDR3 length: 14 amino acids. Germline lookup yields CDR1 SGHTA and CDR2 FQGNSA. CDR3 sequence reads: CASSYTERGAEAFF. CDR3 sequence (DNA): TGTGCCAGCAGCTACACCGAGCGGGGGGCTGAAGCTTTCTTT.

The V gene is TRBV4-1, the J gene TRBJ2-2; TRBD2 aligns across 9 bases. The V gene's germline CDR1 is MGHRA and CDR2 YSYEKL. V lost 2 bases and J lost 5; bases outside the gene matches: 6. The CDR3 runs to 16 residues. The chain's CDR3 is CASSQLSGGRTGELFF. CDR3 sequence (DNA): TGCGCCAGCAGCCAACTTAGCGGGGGTCGGACCGGGGAGCTGTTTTTT.

This chain uses TRBV7-2 with TRBJ2-1; 9 bases agree with TRBD2. Germline trimming cut 0 bases from V and 7 bases from J; bases unmatched to any gene: 7. The germline V gene has CDR1 SGHTA and CDR2 FQGNSA. The CDR3 is made up of 16 amino acids. The CDR3 bases are TGTGCCAGCAGCTTAGCGCGCGGGGGGGTGGGGAATGAGCAGTTCTTC. Translating it yields CASSLARGGVGNEQFF.

The chain recombines TRBV5-1 with TRBJ1-2; no firm D call. Germline V CDR1 and CDR2: SGHRS, YFSETQ. This CDR3 contains 19 residues. V lost 1 base and J lost 0, with 22 bases in between. The CDR3 is CASSLCASPVCLSNYGYTF. In DNA, the CDR3 is TGCGCCAGCAGCTTGTGTGCCTCTCCCGTTTGTCTATCTAACTATGGCTACACCTTC.

The chain carries TRBV7-2 and TRBJ2-1; 7 nucleotides match TRBD1. With V trimmed by 5 bases and J by 4 bases, 5 bases remained unmatched. This CDR3 region has 14 residues. Per the germline V gene, CDR1 is SGHTA and CDR2 is FQGNSA. CDR3 protein: CASSPGQTYNEQFF. Here the CDR3 DNA reads TGTGCCAGCAGCCCGGGACAGACTTACAATGAGCAGTTCTTC.

V gene TRBV5-1 combines with J gene TRBJ2-7, with a weak D call TRBD1 (7 bases). Trimming left V 3 bases short and J 7 bases short, with 11 bases between. The CDR3 contains 12 residues. Germline V lookup: CDR1 SGHRS, CDR2 YFSETQ. In DNA form, the CDR3 reads TGCGCCAGCAGCTCAGGGGGGAGGGAGCAGTACTTC. It encodes CASSSGGREQYF.

V and J are TRBV27 and TRBJ2-3; 7 nucleotides match TRBD1. There are 17 residues in the CDR3. Germline CDR1 is MNHEY and CDR2 is SMNVEV (reference sequence). With 3 bases clipped from V and 2 bases from J, the junction kept 11 bases outside the gene matches. The CDR3 reads CASSLGPGQIVTDTQYF. CDR3 nucleotide sequence: TGTGCCAGCAGTTTGGGACCGGGACAGATAGTCACAGATACGCAGTATTTT.

This chain uses TRBV6-5 with TRBJ2-1; perhaps TRBD1 as D (6 bases). Trimming took 2 bases from V and 9 from J, leaving 14 bases between them. The CDR3 contains 14 residues. Germline V lookup: CDR1 MNHEY, CDR2 SVGAGI. The CDR3 reads CASSYGLGAGEQFF. CDR3 in DNA: TGTGCCAGCAGTTACGGCCTGGGGGCTGGTGAGCAGTTCTTC.